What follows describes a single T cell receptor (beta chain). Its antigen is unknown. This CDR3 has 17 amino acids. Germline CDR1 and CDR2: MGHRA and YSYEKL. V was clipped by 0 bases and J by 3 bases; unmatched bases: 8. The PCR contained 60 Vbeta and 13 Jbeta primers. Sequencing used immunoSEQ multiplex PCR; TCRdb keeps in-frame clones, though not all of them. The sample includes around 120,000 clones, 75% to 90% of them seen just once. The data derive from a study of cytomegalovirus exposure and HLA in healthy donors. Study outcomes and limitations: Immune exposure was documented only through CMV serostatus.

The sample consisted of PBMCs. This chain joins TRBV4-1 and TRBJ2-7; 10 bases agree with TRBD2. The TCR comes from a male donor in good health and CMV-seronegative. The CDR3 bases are TGCGCCAGCAGCCAAGATGCTAGCGGGAGTCGGAACTACGAGCAGTACTTC. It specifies CASSQDASGSRNYEQYF.